This T cell receptor (beta chain) is drawn from a study of OX40 agonist ivuxolimab in advanced cancers. The study's findings and limits: Doses of 0.1 to 3.0 mg/kg were accompanied by clonal expansion of CD4+ and CD8+ blood T cells by week 6.

Repertoires were generated with immunoSEQ multiplex PCR, while TCRdb's copy carries only in-frame clones and drops some. The data show approximately 50,000 clones, around 88% seen once. With respect to this clone: Its antigen is unknown.

The CDR3 contains 12 residues. From germline, CDR1 is GTSNPN and CDR2 SVGIG (reference sequence). V was pared by 0 bases and J by 10 bases, with 10 bases between. The chain has TRBV30 and TRBJ2-1; D not certain. The sequence was obtained from an adult with an advanced solid tumor such as melanoma, head and neck, liver or kidney cancer. Here the sequenced sample was CD4+ or CD8+ T cells sorted from blood, taken in a trial of the OX40 agonist ivuxolimab. This CDR3 is CAWSVNSPEQFF. CDR3 bases: TGTGCCTGGAGTGTAAACAGCCCCGAGCAGTTCTTC.